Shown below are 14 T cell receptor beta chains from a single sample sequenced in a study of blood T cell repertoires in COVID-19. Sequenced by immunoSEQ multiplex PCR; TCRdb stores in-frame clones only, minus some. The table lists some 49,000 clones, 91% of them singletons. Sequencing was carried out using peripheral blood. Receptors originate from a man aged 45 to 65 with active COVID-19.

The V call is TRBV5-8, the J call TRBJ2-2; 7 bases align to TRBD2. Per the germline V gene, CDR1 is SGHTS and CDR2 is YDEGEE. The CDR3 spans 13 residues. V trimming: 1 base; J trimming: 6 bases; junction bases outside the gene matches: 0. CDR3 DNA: TGTGCCAGCAGCTTGCGGGGGGCCGGGGAGCTGTTTTTT. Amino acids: CASSLRGAGELFF. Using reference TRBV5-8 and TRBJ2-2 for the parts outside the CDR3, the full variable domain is EAGVTQSPTHLIKTRGQQATLRCSPISGHTSVYWYQQALGLGLQFLLWYDEGEERNRGNFPPRFSGRQFPNYSSELNVNALELEDSALYLCASSLRGAGELFFGEGSRLTVL.

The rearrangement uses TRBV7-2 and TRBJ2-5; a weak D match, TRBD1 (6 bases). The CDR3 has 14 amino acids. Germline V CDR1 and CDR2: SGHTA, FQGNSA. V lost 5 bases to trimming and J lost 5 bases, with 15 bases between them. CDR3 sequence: CASSHQGFRETQYF. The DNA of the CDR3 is TGTGCCAGCAGCCACCAGGGGTTCCGGGAGACCCAGTACTTC. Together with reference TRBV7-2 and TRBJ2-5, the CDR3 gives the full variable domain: GAGVSQSPSNKVTEKGKDVELRCDPISGHTALYWYRQSLGQGLEFLIYFQGNSAPDKSGLPSDRFSAERTGGSVSTLTIQRTQQEDSAVYLCASSHQGFRETQYFGPGTRLLVL.

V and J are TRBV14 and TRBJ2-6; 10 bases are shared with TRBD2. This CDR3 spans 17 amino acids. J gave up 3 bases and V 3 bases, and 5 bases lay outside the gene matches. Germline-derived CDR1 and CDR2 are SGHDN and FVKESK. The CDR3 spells CASSQLIAGGGANVLTF. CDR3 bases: TGTGCCAGCAGCCAGTTAATAGCGGGAGGTGGGGCCAACGTCCTGACTTTC.

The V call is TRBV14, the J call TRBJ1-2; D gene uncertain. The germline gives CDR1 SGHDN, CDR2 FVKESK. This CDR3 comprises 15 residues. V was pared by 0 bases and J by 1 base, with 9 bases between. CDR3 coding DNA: TGTGCCAGCAGCCAAGATCCCCGGGATAACTATGGCTACACCTTC. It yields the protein CASSQDPRDNYGYTF.

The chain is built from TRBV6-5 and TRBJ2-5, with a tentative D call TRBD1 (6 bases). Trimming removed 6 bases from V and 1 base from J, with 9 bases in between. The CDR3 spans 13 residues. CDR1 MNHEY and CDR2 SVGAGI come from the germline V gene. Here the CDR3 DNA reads TGTGCCAGCAGCTGGACAGTCCAAGAGACCCAGTACTTC. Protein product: CASSWTVQETQYF.

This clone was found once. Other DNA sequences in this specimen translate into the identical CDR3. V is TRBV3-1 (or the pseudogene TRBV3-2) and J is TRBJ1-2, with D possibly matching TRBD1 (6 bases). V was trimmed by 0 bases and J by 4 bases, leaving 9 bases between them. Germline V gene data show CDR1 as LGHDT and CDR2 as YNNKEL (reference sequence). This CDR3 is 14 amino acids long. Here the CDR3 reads CASSQEGRGYGYTF. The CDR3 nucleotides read TGTGCCAGCAGCCAAGAGGGCAGGGGCTATGGCTACACCTTC.

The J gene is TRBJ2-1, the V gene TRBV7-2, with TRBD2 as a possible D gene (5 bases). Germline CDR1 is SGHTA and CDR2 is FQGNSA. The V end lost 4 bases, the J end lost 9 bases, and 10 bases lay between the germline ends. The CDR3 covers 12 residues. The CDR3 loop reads CASSSFSVEQFF. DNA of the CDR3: TGTGCCAGCAGCTCGTTTAGCGTTGAGCAGTTCTTC.

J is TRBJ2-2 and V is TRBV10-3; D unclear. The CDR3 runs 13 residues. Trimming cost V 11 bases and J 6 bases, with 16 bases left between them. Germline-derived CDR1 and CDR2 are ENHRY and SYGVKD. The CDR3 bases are TGTGCCGCCTATTCCGGGTACGCCGGGGAGCTGTTTTTT. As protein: CAAYSGYAGELFF.

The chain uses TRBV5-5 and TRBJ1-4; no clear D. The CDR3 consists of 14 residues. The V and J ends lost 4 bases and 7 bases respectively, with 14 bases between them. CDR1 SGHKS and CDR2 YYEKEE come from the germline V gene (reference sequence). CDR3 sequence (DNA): TGTGCCAGCAGCCAGAGGGTAGGAGGTGAAAAACTGTTTTTT. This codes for CASSQRVGGEKLFF.

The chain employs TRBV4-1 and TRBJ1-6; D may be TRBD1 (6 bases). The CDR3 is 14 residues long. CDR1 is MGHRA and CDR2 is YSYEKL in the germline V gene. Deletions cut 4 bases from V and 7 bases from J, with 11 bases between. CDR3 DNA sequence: TGCGCCAGCAGCCTCGGACAGACAAATTCACCCCTCCACTTT. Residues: CASSLGQTNSPLHF.

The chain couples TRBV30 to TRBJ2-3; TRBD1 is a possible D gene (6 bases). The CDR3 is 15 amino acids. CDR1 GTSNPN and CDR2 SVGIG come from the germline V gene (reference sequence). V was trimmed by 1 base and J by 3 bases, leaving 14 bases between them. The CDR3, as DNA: TGTGCCTGGAGTGACCGGGACAAACGGACAGATACGCAGTATTTT. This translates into CAWSDRDKRTDTQYF.

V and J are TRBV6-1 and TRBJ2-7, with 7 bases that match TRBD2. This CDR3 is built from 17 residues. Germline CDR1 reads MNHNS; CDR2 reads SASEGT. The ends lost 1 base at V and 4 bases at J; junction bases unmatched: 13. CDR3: CASSEGRNSAGEYEQYF. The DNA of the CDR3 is TGTGCCAGCAGTGAAGGGAGGAACAGCGCGGGAGAGTACGAGCAGTACTTC.

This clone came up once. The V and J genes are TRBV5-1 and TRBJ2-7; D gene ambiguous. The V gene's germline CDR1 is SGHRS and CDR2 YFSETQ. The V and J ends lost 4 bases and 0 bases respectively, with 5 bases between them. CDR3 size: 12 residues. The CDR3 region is CASSPSSYEQYF. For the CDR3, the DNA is TGCGCCAGCAGCCCTAGCTCCTACGAGCAGTACTTC.

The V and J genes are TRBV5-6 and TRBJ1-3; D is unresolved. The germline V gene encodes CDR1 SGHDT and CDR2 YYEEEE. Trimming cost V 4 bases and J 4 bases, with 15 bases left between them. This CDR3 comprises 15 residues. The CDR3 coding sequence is TGTGCCAGCAGCCGTATTCCTCGGGTCGGAAACACCATATATTTT. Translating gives CASSRIPRVGNTIYF. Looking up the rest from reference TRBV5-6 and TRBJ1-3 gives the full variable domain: DAGVTQSPTHLIKTRGQQVTLRCSPKSGHDTVSWYQQALGQGPQFIFQYYEEEERQRGNFPDRFSGHQFPNYSSELNVNALLLGDSALYLCASSRIPRVGNTIYFGEGSWLTVV.